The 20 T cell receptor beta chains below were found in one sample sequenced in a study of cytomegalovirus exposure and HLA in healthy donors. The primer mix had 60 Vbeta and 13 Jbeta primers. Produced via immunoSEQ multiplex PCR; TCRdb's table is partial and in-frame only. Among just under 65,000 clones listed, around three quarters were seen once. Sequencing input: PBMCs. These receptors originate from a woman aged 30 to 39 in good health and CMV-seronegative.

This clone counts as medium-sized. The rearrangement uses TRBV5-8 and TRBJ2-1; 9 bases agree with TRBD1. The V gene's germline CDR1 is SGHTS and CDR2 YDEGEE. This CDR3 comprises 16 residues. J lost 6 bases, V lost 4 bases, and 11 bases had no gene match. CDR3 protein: CASSRIRDRDPNEQFF. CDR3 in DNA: TGTGCCAGCAGCCGGATCCGGGACAGGGACCCCAATGAGCAGTTCTTC.

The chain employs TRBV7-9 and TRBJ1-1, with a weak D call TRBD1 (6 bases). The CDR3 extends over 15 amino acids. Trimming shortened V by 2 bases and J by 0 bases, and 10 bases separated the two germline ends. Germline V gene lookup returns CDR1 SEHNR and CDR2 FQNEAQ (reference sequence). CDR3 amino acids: CASSLKGVLNTEAFF. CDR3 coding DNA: TGTGCCAGCAGCTTAAAGGGGGTACTGAACACTGAAGCTTTCTTT.

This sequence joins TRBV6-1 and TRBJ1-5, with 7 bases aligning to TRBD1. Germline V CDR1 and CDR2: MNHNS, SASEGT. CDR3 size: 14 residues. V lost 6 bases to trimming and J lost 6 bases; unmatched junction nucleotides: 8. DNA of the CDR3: TGTGCCAGCAGGGCTACAGGGGATCGTCAGCCCCAGCATTTT. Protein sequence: CASRATGDRQPQHF.

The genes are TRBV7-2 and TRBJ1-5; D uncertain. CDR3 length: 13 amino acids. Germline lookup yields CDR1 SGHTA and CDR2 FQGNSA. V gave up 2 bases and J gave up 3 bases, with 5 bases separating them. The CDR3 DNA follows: TGTGCCAGCAGCTTACAGGACAATCAGCCCCAGCATTTT. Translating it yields CASSLQDNQPQHF.

The CDR3 here is CASRKTAGYNEQFF. CDR3 sequence (DNA): TGTGCCAGCAGAAAGACAGCCGGATACAATGAGCAGTTCTTC. This chain uses TRBV6-5 with TRBJ2-1, with D maybe TRBD1 (5 bases). V was pared by 6 bases and J by 4 bases, with 13 bases between. From germline, CDR1 is MNHEY and CDR2 SVGAGI. CDR3 length equals 14 residues.

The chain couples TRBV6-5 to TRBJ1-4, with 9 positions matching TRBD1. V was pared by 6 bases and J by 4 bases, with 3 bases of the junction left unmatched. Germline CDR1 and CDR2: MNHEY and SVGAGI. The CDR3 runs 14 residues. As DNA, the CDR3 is TGTGCCAGCAGAGGACAGGGGAGTAATGAAAAACTGTTTTTT. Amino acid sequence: CASRGQGSNEKLFF.

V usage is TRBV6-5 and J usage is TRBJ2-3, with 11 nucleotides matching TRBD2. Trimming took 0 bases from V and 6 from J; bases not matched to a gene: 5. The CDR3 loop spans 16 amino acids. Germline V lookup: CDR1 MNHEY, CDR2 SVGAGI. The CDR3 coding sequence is TGTGCCAGCAGTTACTCGACGGGACTAGCGGAGGATACGCAGTATTTT. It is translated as CASSYSTGLAEDTQYF.

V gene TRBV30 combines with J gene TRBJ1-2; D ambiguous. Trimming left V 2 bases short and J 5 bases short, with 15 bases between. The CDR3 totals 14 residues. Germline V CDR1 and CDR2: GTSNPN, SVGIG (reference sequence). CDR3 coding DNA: TGTGCCTGGAGTACGACTGGCCTTGGGTATGGCTACACCTTC. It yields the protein CAWSTTGLGYGYTF.

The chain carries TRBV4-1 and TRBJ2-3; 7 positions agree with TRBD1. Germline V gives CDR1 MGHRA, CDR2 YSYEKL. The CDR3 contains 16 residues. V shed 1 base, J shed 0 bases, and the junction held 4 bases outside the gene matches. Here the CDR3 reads CASSQGDRASTDTQYF. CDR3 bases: TGCGCCAGCAGCCAAGGAGACAGGGCCAGCACAGATACGCAGTATTTT.

As DNA, the CDR3 is TGTGCCTGGAGTGTACGAAACAGGGAGACCCAGTACTTC. Amino acids: CAWSVRNRETQYF. This chain uses TRBV30 with TRBJ2-5; the D gene is possibly TRBD1 (5 bases). The germline V gene encodes CDR1 GTSNPN and CDR2 SVGIG (reference sequence). The CDR3 length is 13 residues. V shed 0 bases and J shed 5 bases, with 10 bases lying between them.

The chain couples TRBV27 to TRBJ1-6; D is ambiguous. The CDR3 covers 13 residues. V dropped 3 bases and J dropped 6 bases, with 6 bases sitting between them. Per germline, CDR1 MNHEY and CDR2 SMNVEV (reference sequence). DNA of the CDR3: TGTGCCAGCAGTTTCAGTACTAATTCACCCCTCCACTTT. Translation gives CASSFSTNSPLHF.

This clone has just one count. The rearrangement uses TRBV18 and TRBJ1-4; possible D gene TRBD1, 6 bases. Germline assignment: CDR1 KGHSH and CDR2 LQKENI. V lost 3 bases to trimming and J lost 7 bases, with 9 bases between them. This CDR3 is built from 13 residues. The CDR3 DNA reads TGTGCCAGCTCACCCCAGACAGGTGAAAAACTGTTTTTT. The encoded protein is CASSPQTGEKLFF.

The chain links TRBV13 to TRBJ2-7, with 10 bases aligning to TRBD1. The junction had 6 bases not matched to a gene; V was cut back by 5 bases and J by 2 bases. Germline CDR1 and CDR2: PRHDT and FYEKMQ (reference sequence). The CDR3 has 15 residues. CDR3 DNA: TGTGCCAGCAGCCCAGGAGGGACAGGGGCCTACGAGCAGTACTTC. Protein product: CASSPGGTGAYEQYF. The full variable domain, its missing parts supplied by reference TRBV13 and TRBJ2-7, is AAGVIQSPRHLIKEKRETATLKCYPIPRHDTVYWYQQGPGQDPQFLISFYEKMQSDKGSIPDRFSAQQFSDYHSELNMSSLELGDSALYFCASSPGGTGAYEQYFGPGTRLTVT.

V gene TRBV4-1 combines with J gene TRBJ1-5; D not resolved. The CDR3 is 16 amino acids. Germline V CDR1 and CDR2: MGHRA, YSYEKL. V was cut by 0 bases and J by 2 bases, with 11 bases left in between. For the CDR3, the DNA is TGCGCCAGCAGCCAAGAACGCCAGGTTGGCAATCAGCCCCAGCATTTT. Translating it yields CASSQERQVGNQPQHF.

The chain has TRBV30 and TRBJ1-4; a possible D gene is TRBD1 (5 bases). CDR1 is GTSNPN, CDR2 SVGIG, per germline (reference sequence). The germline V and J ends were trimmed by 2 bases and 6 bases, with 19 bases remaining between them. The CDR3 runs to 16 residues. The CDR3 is CAWSMGIGGWDEKLFF. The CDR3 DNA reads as TGTGCCTGGAGTATGGGGATTGGGGGGTGGGATGAAAAACTGTTTTTT.

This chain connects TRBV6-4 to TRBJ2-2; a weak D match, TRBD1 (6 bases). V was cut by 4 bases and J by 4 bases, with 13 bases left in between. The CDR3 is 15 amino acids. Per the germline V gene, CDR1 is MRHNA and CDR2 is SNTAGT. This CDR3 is CASSGWGRLTGELFF. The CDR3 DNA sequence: TGTGCCAGCAGTGGGTGGGGGCGCCTCACCGGGGAGCTGTTTTTT.

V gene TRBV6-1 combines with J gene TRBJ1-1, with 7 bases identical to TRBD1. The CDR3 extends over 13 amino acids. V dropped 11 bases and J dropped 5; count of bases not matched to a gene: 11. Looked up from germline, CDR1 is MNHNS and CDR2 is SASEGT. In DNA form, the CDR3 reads TGTGCCTGTGATGACAGCAGGGGGACTGAAGCTTTCTTT. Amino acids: CACDDSRGTEAFF.

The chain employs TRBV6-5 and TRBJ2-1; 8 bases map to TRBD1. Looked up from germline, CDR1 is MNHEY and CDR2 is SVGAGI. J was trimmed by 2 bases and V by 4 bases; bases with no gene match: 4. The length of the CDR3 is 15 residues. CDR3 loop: CASSSPGQAYNEQFF. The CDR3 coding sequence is TGTGCCAGCAGTTCCCCGGGACAGGCCTACAATGAGCAGTTCTTC.

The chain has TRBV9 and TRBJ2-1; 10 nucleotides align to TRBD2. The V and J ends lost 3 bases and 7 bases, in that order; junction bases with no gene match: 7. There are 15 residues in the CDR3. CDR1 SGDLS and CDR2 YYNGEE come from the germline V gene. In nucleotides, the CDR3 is TGTGCCAGCAGCGCAGTAAGCGGGGGGGCGAATGAGCAGTTCTTC. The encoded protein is CASSAVSGGANEQFF.

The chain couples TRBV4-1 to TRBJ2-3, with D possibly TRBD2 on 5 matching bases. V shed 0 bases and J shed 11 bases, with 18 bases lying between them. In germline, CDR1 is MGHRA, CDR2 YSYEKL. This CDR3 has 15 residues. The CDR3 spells CASSQEYMSGGEQYF. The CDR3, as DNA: TGCGCCAGCAGCCAAGAGTACATGAGCGGAGGAGAGCAGTATTTT.